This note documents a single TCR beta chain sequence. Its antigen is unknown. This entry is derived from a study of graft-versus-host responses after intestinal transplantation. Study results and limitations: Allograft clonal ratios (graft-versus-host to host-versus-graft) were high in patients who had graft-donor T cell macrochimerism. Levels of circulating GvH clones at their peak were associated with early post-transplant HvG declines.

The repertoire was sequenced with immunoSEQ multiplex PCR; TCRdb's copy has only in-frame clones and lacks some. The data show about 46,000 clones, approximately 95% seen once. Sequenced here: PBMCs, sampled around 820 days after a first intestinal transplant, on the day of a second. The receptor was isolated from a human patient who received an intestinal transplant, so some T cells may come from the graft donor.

CDR3 residues: CASITRQSNYGYTF. As DNA, the CDR3 is TGTGCCAGCATAACCCGGCAGAGTAACTATGGCTACACCTTC. The chain couples TRBV6-5 to TRBJ1-2; no firm D call. V dropped 7 bases and J dropped 1 base, with 13 bases sitting between them. Germline lookup yields CDR1 MNHEY and CDR2 SVGAGI. The CDR3 has 14 amino acids.